Shown below are 9 T cell receptor beta chains from a single sample sequenced in a study of T-cell memory formation after mild COVID-19. TCRdb re-called the 5' RACE reads with MiXCR, one entry per CDR3 protein. The sample consists of roughly 150,000 distinct CDR3 sequences, over 10% of them appearing once. The sequencing input was PBMCs or a T cell subset sorted from them (not recorded which). The origin of the receptors is a man aged 18 to 29 who had mild COVID-19 (a few samples of this study predate the infection). Cell type and time point are not known.

The chain has TRBV7-2 and TRBJ1-5; weak D call: TRBD1 (5 bases). Germline loops: CDR1 SGHTA, CDR2 FQGNSA. The CDR3 is 15 residues long. Trimming removed 8 bases from V and 0 bases from J, with 14 bases in between. The CDR3 region has the DNA TGTGCCAGCCAGCTGAGGGGAGGTAGCAATCAGCCCCAGCATTTT. Its protein product is CASQLRGGSNQPQHF.

The chain carries TRBV20-1 and TRBJ2-2; 8 positions match TRBD2. Trimming took 5 bases from V and 6 from J; bases not matched to a gene: 11. Per germline, CDR1 DFQATT and CDR2 SNEGSKA (reference sequence). The CDR3 extends over 15 amino acids. CDR3 nucleotide sequence: TGCAGTGCTCGCCGGGGGGGGGCAGGCGCCGGGGAGCTGTTTTTT. It specifies CSARRGGAGAGELFF.

This clonotype was counted between two and nine times. The CDR3 coding sequence is TGTGCCAGCAGCCAAGTTTTCTCGGTAGCTAACTATGGCTACACCTTC. Its protein is CASSQVFSVANYGYTF. The J gene is TRBJ1-2, the V gene TRBV3-1, with D unresolved. This CDR3 has 16 residues. CDR1 LGHDT and CDR2 YNNKEL come from the germline V gene (reference sequence). Deletions cut 1 base from V and 0 bases from J, with 12 bases between.

This clonotype was observed a few times. This sequence joins TRBV12-3 or TRBV12-4 and TRBJ1-2, with D possibly matching TRBD1 (5 bases). V was cut by 0 bases and J by 4 bases, with 12 bases left in between. The CDR3 consists of 15 residues. CDR3 bases: TGTGCCAGCAGTTTAGCTGGGGGGAGGGCCTATGGCTACACCTTC. It codes for CASSLAGGRAYGYTF.

This clonotype was seen more than once but under ten times. This sequence joins TRBV5-8 and TRBJ1-1; the D is unclear. V lost 5 bases and J lost 5, with 19 bases in between. CDR3 size: 15 residues. CDR1 and CDR2 (germline): SGHTS, YDEGEE. CDR3 coding DNA: TGTGCCAGCAGTTCCATGGCCGGGAGAGGGACTGAAGCTTTCTTT. This codes for CASSSMAGRGTEAFF. Supplemented by reference TRBV5-8 and TRBJ1-1, the full variable domain reads EAGVTQSPTHLIKTRGQQATLRCSPISGHTSVYWYQQALGLGLQFLLWYDEGEERNRGNFPPRFSGRQFPNYSSELNVNALELEDSALYLCASSSMAGRGTEAFFGQGTRLTVV.

In this sample, this clonotype turned up a few times. The chain employs TRBV19 and TRBJ2-1; D is ambiguous. The CDR3 consists of 14 residues. Trimming pared 10 bases from V and 6 bases from J, leaving 19 bases between. Germline-derived CDR1 and CDR2 are LNHDA and SQIVND (reference sequence). In DNA form, the CDR3 reads TGTGCCACCAAACTCGGTGGGGTGCGCAATGAGCAGTTCTTC. It codes for CATKLGGVRNEQFF.

This clonotype was recorded a few times. CDR3 loop: CASSHAPGRRRGNIQYF. The CDR3 bases are TGCGCCAGCAGCCATGCTCCAGGGCGCCGCCGGGGAAACATTCAGTACTTC. The J gene is TRBJ2-4, the V gene TRBV4-1; possibly TRBD1 or TRBD2 for D (5 bases each). The length of the CDR3 is 17 residues. V was pared by 3 bases and J by 6 bases, with 21 bases between. Germline V lookup: CDR1 MGHRA, CDR2 YSYEKL.

This clonotype was seen a few times. The chain carries TRBV15 and TRBJ2-1; 8 nucleotides agree with TRBD2. There are 14 residues in the CDR3. J gave up 5 bases and V 3 bases, and 3 bases lay outside the gene matches. In germline, CDR1 is LNHNV, CDR2 YYDKDF (reference sequence). The CDR3 loop reads CATSRRGANNEQFF. The CDR3 nucleotides read TGTGCCACCAGCAGGCGGGGGGCTAACAATGAGCAGTTCTTC. Full variable domain (outside the CDR3, taken from reference TRBV15 and TRBJ2-1): DAMVIQNPRYQVTQFGKPVTLSCSQTLNHNVMYWYQQKSSQAPKLLFHYYDKDFNNEADTPDNFQSRRPNTSFCFLDIRSPGLGDTAMYLCATSRRGANNEQFFGPGTRLTVL.

The sample holds a few counts of this clonotype. V gene TRBV6-5 combines with J gene TRBJ1-6; D is uncertain. The germline gives CDR1 MNHEY, CDR2 SVGAGI. V was shortened by 7 bases and J by 8 bases, with 15 bases between the two germline ends. The CDR3 contains 14 residues. CDR3 in amino acids: CASNRGVADSPLHF. In DNA, the CDR3 is TGTGCCAGCAACCGAGGTGTAGCCGATTCACCCCTCCACTTT.